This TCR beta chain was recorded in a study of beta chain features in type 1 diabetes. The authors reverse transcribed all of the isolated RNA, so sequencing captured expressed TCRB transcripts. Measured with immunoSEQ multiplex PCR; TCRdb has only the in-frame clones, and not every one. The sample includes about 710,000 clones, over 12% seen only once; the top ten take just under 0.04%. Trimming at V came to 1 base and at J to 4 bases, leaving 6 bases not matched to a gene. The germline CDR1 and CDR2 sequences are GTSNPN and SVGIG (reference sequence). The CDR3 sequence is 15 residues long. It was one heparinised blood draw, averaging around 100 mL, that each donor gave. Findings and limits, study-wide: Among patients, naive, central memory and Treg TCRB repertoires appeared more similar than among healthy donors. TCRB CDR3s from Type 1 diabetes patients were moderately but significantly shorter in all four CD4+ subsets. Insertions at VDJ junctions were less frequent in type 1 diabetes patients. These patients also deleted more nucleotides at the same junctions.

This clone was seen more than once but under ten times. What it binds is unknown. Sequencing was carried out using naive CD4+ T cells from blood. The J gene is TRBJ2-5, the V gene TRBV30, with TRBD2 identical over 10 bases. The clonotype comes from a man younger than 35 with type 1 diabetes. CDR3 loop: CAWSAAGGLVETQYF. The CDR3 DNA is TGTGCCTGGAGTGCAGCGGGGGGGTTGGTAGAGACCCAGTACTTC.